Listed below are T cell receptor beta chains from one sample, sequenced in a study of beta chain features in type 1 diabetes. Some clones are missing from TCRdb's copy, which holds only in-frame ones; the method was immunoSEQ multiplex PCR. The sample has roughly 240,000 clones; 13% to 15% are singletons. Sequencing was performed on naive CD4+ T cells from blood. The receptors were sampled from a woman aged 40 to 50 in good health. The CDR3 runs from the conserved cysteine through the conserved F or W. A D gene is named only where the DNA matches it firmly. For some rows the clone size is stated as once, few or many, or as a class when expanded; others skip it.

few | TRBJ2-3 | . | TRBV6-5 | CASSYSTGLRSDTQYF | TGTGCCAGCAGTTACTCGACCGGTCTCAGGTCAGATACGCAGTATTTT
few | TRBJ1-1 | TRBD1 | TRBV6-6 | CASRPRTGGAEAFF | TGTGCCAGCAGACCCCGGACAGGGGGTGCTGAAGCTTTCTTT
. | TRBJ1-2 | . | TRBV4-3 | CASSQDIIGSPGGYTF | TGCGCCAGCAGCCAAGATATAATCGGTAGCCCTGGCGGCTACACCTTC
. | TRBJ1-2 | TRBD1 | TRBV7-8 | CASSLGSGGEGYGYTF | TGTGCCAGCAGCTTAGGATCAGGGGGCGAAGGCTATGGCTACACCTTC
few | TRBJ2-5 | TRBD2 | TRBV5-4 | CASSLRAGGQETQYF | TGTGCCAGCAGCTTGCGAGCGGGGGGACAAGAGACCCAGTACTTC
. | TRBJ2-5 | TRBD2 | TRBV18 | CASSPTSGQETQYF | TGTGCCAGCTCACCAACTAGCGGACAAGAGACCCAGTACTTC
once | TRBJ2-6 | TRBD1 | TRBV5-1 | CASSLLYGDRVLSGANVLTF | TGCGCCAGCAGCTTACTATACGGGGACAGGGTCCTCTCTGGGGCCAACGTCCTGACTTTC
. | TRBJ1-2 | . | TRBV4-1 | CASSQVPGVYGYTF | TGCGCCAGCAGCCAAGTGCCAGGGGTCTATGGCTACACCTTC
. | TRBJ2-7 | . | TRBV10-1 | CASSGYGSGYEQYF | TGCGCCAGCAGTGGGTACGGCTCGGGGTACGAGCAGTACTTC
few | TRBJ1-1 | . | TRBV19 | CASTGAPRGNTEAFF | TGTGCCAGTACAGGGGCCCCACGCGGCAACACTGAAGCTTTCTTT
few | TRBJ1-5 | . | TRBV5-1 | CASSLGGPAEGQPQHF | TGCGCCAGCAGCCTGGGGGGGCCCGCTGAGGGACAGCCCCAGCATTTT
many | TRBJ2-5 | . | TRBV7-9 | CASSSGQYEETQYF | TGTGCCAGCAGCTCCGGACAGTACGAGGAGACCCAGTACTTC
. | TRBJ2-3 | . | TRBV21-1 | CAPPTSGGDTDTQYF | TGTGCTCCGCCGACTAGCGGGGGGGACACAGATACGCAGTATTTT
many | TRBJ2-1 | . | TRBV29-1 | CSGRGRIALEQFF | TGCAGCGGCAGGGGACGGATCGCCCTGGAGCAGTTCTTC
few | TRBJ1-5 | . | TRBV11-2 | CASSLAPLSRGQPQHF | TGTGCCAGCAGCTTAGCCCCCTTGAGTAGGGGTCAGCCCCAGCATTTT
few | TRBJ1-2 | . | TRBV5-1 | CASSLADSTYGYTF | TGCGCCAGCAGCTTGGCTGATAGTACCTATGGCTACACCTTC
. | TRBJ2-2 | TRBD1 | TRBV14 | CASSLGTGAFWELFF | TGTGCCAGCAGCCTCGGGACAGGGGCTTTTTGGGAGCTGTTTTTT
few | TRBJ2-3 | TRBD2 | TRBV7-8 | CASSSTSGGQWDTQYF | TGTGCCAGCAGCTCGACTAGCGGGGGGCAATGGGATACGCAGTATTTT
few | TRBJ2-7 | . | TRBV5-4 | CASSLIQSYEQYF | TGTGCCAGCAGCTTGATACAGAGCTACGAGCAGTACTTC
. | TRBJ1-2 | . | TRBV11-2 | CASSLDRDIDYGYTF | TGTGCCAGCAGCTTAGACCGGGACATTGACTATGGCTACACCTTC
. | TRBJ1-6 | . | TRBV5-1 | CASSLETQGVSPLHF | TGCGCCAGCAGCTTGGAAACCCAGGGTGTATCACCCCTCCACTTT
. | TRBJ2-3 | TRBD2 | TRBV18 | CASSPPGLVGDTQYF | TGTGCCAGCTCACCGCCCGGACTAGTTGGAGATACGCAGTATTTT
few | TRBJ2-1 | . | TRBV5-6 | CASSHISSYNEQFF | TGTGCCAGCAGCCATATTTCCAGCTACAATGAGCAGTTCTTC
few | TRBJ2-4 | TRBD1 | TRBV6-6 | CASSLRGRGNIQYF | TGTGCCAGCAGCCTCAGGGGGCGCGGGAACATTCAGTACTTC
few | TRBJ1-1 | TRBD1 | TRBV5-1 | CASSSYEGAGTEAFF | TGCGCCAGCAGCTCGTACGAGGGGGCAGGCACTGAAGCTTTCTTT
few | TRBJ2-3 | TRBD2 | TRBV2 | CASTGRGSTDTQYF | TGTGCCAGCACCGGGAGGGGGAGCACAGATACGCAGTATTTT
. | TRBJ2-1 | TRBD1 | TRBV23-1 | CASSHPGQGTLDEQFF | TGCGCCAGCAGCCATCCGGGACAGGGTACTTTGGATGAGCAGTTCTTC
. | TRBJ2-7 | TRBD2 | TRBV6-1 | CASSERESGTYYEQYF | TGTGCCAGCAGTGAAAGGGAAAGCGGGACCTACTACGAGCAGTACTTC
. | TRBJ1-1 | . | TRBV12-5 | CASGFRPLGAEAFF | TGTGCTAGTGGTTTTCGACCTCTAGGCGCTGAAGCTTTCTTT
. | TRBJ2-7 | TRBD2 | TRBV5-1 | CASSLATSGGQAYEQYF | TGCGCCAGCAGCTTGGCAACTAGCGGGGGGCAAGCCTACGAGCAGTACTTC
. | TRBJ2-7 | TRBD1 | TRBV29-1 | CSVEPNTGGTEQYF | TGCAGCGTTGAGCCCAACACAGGGGGCACCGAGCAGTACTTC